The clone carrying this TCR beta chain has just a few counts. This CDR3 is built from 12 residues. Trimming removed 6 bases at V and 3 bases at J, with 8 bases between. Germline V lookup: CDR1 KGHSH, CDR2 LQKENI. This record belongs to a study of T cells after yellow fever vaccination. MiXCR was run by TCRdb on the 5' RACE reads, yielding one entry per CDR3 protein. The table records about 340,000 distinct CDR3 sequences, under 15% of them present only once. This receptor was taken from a man between 18 and 35 years old who received the YFV17D yellow fever vaccine. This material consisted of CD4+ T cells sorted from PBMCs, taken 15 days after the yellow fever booster vaccination. V is TRBV18 and J is TRBJ1-1, with D unclear. The CDR3 here is CASSNRDTEAFF. In DNA form, the CDR3 reads TGTGCCAGCTCGAATCGGGACACTGAAGCTTTCTTT. The full variable domain, rest sourced from reference TRBV18 and TRBJ1-1, is NAGVMQNPRHLVRRRGQEARLRCSPMKGHSHVYWYRQLPEEGLKFMVYLQKENIIDESGMPKERFSAEFPKEGPSILRIQQVVRGDSAAYFCASSNRDTEAFFGQGTRLTVV.